This T cell receptor (beta chain) was identified during a study of STAT5B mutations in CD4+ large granular lymphocyte leukemia. Whole-study findings and limits: Patient CD4-sorted repertoires looked more clonal than healthy CD4+ repertoires, even without putative leukemic clones.

About this clone: Its antigen remains unidentified. The sample holds other DNA sequences that translate to the same CDR3.

Padova, Helsinki and Shinshu hematology units supplied the CD4+ T-LGLL patients. Either unselected PBMC or bead-purified CD4+, CD4+CD8+, CD57+ or CD56+ cells were sequenced. Per the study methods: A productive frequency of 2.59 x 10-5 was the lowest detectable. Generated by immunoSEQ multiplex PCR, the TCRdb table keeps only in-frame clones and is missing some. V, J and clone size reflect that table, while D and trimming were determined from the DNA. Found here are some 4,900 clones, about 91% of them singletons; the top ten hold around 80%. This receptor was obtained from a middle-aged man with CD4+ T-cell large granular lymphocyte leukemia. Source material: PBMCs.

The CDR3 DNA follows: TGTGCCAGCAGTTTATGGGACAGGAACACTGAAGCTTTCTTT. Translating it yields CASSLWDRNTEAFF. The chain employs TRBV28 and TRBJ1-1, with a weak D call TRBD1 (6 bases). Germline CDR1 reads MDHEN; CDR2 reads SYDVKM. V gave up 0 bases and J gave up 1 base, with 6 bases separating them. CDR3 length equals 14 residues.